This T cell receptor (beta chain) was obtained from a study of blood T cell repertoires in COVID-19. In the study overall: The United States, Italy and Spain provided the acute and convalescent COVID-19 samples. Sample material is recorded as cDNA or gDNA derived from T cells, B-cell-depleted T cells, or PBMCs.

Comment on this clone: The same CDR3 also results from other DNA sequences found in this sample.

The germline CDR1 and CDR2 sequences are MDHEN and SYDVKM. V lost 6 bases and J 3 bases, leaving 8 bases between the germline ends. The length of the CDR3 is 12 residues. Source study methods: From reference gene primer amplification, estimates of nucleated cell counts were derived. Method: immunoSEQ multiplex PCR; TCRdb's copy keeps in-frame clones and lacks some. The V and J calls and the clone size are those of that table, but D and trimming were determined from the DNA. The sample records about 290,000 clones, nearly 90% being singletons. Patients in Seattle were enrolled during active infection, then followed longitudinally.

The specimen sequenced was peripheral blood. This sequence was found in a woman aged 25-40 years with COVID-19, enrolled during active disease. The rearrangement uses TRBV28 and TRBJ1-1; possible D gene TRBD1, 5 bases. The CDR3 reads CASRPGDTEAFF. CDR3 coding DNA: TGTGCCAGCAGACCGGGGGACACTGAAGCTTTCTTT.